The entry below describes one TCR beta chain. The sample is drawn from a study of cytomegalovirus exposure and HLA in healthy donors. From germline, CDR1 is SQVTM and CDR2 ANQGSEA. J lost 3 bases, V lost 5 bases, and 7 bases had no gene match. The CDR3 spans 15 residues. 13 Jbeta primers and 60 Vbeta primers were used for the PCR. Profiled with immunoSEQ multiplex PCR; TCRdb holds only in-frame clones, not every one. Of tens of thousands of clones listed, more than 70% are singletons. This chain connects TRBV29-1 to TRBJ2-6, with TRBD1 matching 7 bases. Sequenced input: PBMCs. This sequence was found in a woman in her 40s in good health and CMV-seropositive. Here the CDR3 reads CSVLGGAYGANVLTF. The CDR3 nucleotides are TGCAGCGTTCTAGGGGGCGCTTATGGGGCCAACGTCCTGACTTTC.